The text below deals with one T cell receptor (beta chain). This entry is derived from a study of shared clonotypes between healthy human individuals. The protocol was immunoSEQ multiplex PCR, while the TCRdb copy is restricted to in-frame clones and leaves out a portion. In the table there are approximately 940,000 clones, over 75% of which are singletons. This receptor was identified in a man aged 18 to 35 in good health. Sequences were obtained from memory CD4+ T cells sorted from blood. Subset reported: CD45RA-negative fraction.

For the CDR3, the DNA is TGTGCCAGTAGTATCCCGGGACAGGGATATAGCAATCAGCCCCAGCATTTT. Translating gives CASSIPGQGYSNQPQHF. The chain joins TRBV19 to TRBJ1-5; 9 nucleotides agree with TRBD1. The V gene end was trimmed by 3 bases and the J gene end by 0 bases; junction bases not matched to a gene: 6. The germline gives CDR1 LNHDA, CDR2 SQIVND (reference sequence). The CDR3 runs to 17 residues.